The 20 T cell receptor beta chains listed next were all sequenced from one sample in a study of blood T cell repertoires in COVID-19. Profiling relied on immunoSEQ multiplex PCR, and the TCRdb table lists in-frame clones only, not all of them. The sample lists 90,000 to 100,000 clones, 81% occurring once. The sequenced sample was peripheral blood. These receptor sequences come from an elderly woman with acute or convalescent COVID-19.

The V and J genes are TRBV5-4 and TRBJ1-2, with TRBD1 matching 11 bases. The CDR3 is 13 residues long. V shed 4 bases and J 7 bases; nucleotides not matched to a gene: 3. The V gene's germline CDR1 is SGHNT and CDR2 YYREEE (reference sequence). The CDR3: CASSPGQGAGYTF. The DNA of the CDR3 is TGTGCCAGCAGCCCTGGACAGGGGGCTGGCTACACCTTC. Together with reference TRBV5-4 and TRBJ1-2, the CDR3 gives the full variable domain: ETGVTQSPTHLIKTRGQQVTLRCSSQSGHNTVSWYQQALGQGPQFIFQYYREEENGRGNFPPRFSGLQFPNYSSELNVNALELDDSALYLCASSPGQGAGYTFGSGTRLTVV.

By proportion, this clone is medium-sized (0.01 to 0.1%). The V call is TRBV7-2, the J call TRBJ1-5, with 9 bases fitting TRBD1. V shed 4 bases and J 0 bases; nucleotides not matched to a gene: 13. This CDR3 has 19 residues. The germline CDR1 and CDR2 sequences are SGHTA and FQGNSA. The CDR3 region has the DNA TGTGCCAGCAGCTATGGTACCGGGACAGGGAAGTATAGCAATCAGCCCCAGCATTTT. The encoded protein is CASSYGTGTGKYSNQPQHF.

CDR3 protein: CASSNTGTGHNEQFF. CDR3 nucleotide sequence: TGTGCCAGTAGTAATACAGGGACCGGCCACAATGAGCAGTTCTTC. This chain uses TRBV19 with TRBJ2-1; a weak D match, TRBD1 (6 bases). This CDR3 is 15 amino acids long. Germline V CDR1 and CDR2: LNHDA, SQIVND (reference sequence). V was clipped by 4 bases and J by 5 bases, with 15 bases between them. Full variable domain (rest looked up from reference TRBV19 and TRBJ2-1): DGGITQSPKYLFRKEGQNVTLSCEQNLNHDAMYWYRQDPGQGLRLIYYSQIVNDFQKGDIAEGYSVSREKKESFPLTVTSAQKNPTAFYLCASSNTGTGHNEQFFGPGTRLTVL.

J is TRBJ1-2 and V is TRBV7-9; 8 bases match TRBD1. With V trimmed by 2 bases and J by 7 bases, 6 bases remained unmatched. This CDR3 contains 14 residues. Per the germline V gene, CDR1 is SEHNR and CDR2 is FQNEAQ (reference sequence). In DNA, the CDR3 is TGTGCCAGCAGCTTATCTGACAGGGGAGGTGGCTACACCTTC. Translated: CASSLSDRGGGYTF.

The CDR3 spells CASSAGTGRSWGNTIYF. The CDR3 DNA follows: TGTGCCAGCAGCGCAGGGACAGGGAGAAGCTGGGGAAACACCATATATTTT. The chain is built from TRBV5-8 and TRBJ1-3, with TRBD1 identical over 9 bases. Trimming removed 4 bases from V and 4 bases from J; junction bases left unmatched: 12. Germline CDR1 SGHTS, CDR2 YDEGEE. This CDR3 has 17 amino acids.

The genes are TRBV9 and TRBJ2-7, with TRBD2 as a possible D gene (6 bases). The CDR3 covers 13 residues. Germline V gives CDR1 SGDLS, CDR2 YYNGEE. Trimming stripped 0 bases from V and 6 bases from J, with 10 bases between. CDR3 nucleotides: TGTGCCAGCAGCGTAGGACGGGGAGGCGAGCAGTACTTC. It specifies CASSVGRGGEQYF.

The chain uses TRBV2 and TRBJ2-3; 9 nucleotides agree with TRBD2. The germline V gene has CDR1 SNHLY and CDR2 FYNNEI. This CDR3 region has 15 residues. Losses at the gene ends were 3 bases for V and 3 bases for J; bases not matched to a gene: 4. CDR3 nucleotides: TGTGCCAGCAGTGACGGCGGGGGGGGGACAGATACGCAGTATTTT. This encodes CASSDGGGGTDTQYF. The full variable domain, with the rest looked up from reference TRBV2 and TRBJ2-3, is EPEVTQTPSHQVTQMGQEVILRCVPISNHLYFYWYRQILGQKVEFLVSFYNNEISEKSEIFDDQFSVERPDGSNFTLKIRSTKLEDSAMYFCASSDGGGGTDTQYFGPGTRLTVL.

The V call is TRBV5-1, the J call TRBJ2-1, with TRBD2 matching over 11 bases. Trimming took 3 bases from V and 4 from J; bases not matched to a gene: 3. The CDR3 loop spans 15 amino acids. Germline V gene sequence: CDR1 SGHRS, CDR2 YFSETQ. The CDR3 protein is CASSWGTSGYNEQFF. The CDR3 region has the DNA TGCGCCAGCAGCTGGGGGACTAGCGGTTACAATGAGCAGTTCTTC. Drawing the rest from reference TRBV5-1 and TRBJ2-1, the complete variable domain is KAGVTQTPRYLIKTRGQQVTLSCSPISGHRSVSWYQQTPGQGLQFLFEYFSETQRNKGNFPGRFSGRQFSNSRSEMNVSTLELGDSALYLCASSWGTSGYNEQFFGPGTRLTVL.

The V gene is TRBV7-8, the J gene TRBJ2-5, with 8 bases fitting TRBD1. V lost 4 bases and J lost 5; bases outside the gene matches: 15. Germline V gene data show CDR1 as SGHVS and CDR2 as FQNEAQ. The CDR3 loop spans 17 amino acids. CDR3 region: CASSSNTRTGGRETQYF. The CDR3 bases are TGTGCCAGCAGCTCGAATACCAGAACAGGGGGACGGGAGACCCAGTACTTC.

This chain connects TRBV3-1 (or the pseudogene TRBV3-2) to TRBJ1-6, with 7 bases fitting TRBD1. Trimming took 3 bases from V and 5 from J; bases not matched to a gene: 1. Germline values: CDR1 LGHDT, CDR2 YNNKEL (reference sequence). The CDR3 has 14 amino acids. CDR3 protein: CASSQDRNNSPLHF. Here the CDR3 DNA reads TGTGCCAGCAGCCAGGACAGGAATAATTCACCCCTCCACTTT.

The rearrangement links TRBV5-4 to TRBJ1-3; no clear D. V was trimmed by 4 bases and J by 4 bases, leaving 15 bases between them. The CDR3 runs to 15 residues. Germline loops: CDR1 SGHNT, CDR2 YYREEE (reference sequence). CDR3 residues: CASSKAGAEGNTIYF. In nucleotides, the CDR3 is TGTGCCAGCAGCAAGGCAGGTGCAGAAGGAAACACCATATATTTT.

The CDR3 coding sequence is TGTGCCAGCAGCAGTACGTACGGGGGGGCCATCCACAATGAGCAGTTCTTC. Amino acids: CASSSTYGGAIHNEQFF. The chain combines TRBV9 with TRBJ2-1, with 8 nucleotides matching TRBD2. The CDR3 consists of 17 residues. V lost 4 bases, J lost 5 bases, and 14 bases stayed unmatched. The germline V gene encodes CDR1 SGDLS and CDR2 YYNGEE.

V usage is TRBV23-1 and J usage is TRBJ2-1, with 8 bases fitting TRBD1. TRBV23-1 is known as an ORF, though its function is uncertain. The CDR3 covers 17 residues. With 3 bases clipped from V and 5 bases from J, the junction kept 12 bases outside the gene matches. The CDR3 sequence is CASSQSAPGQADNEQFF. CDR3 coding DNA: TGCGCCAGCAGTCAGTCCGCTCCGGGACAGGCTGACAATGAGCAGTTCTTC.

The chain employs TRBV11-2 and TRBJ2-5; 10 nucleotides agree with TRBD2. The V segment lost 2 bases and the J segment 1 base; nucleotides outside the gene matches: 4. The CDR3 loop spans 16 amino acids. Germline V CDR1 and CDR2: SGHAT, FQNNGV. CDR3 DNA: TGTGCCAGCAGCTTAAGAAGCGGGGGGGCCCAAGAGACCCAGTACTTC. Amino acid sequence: CASSLRSGGAQETQYF.

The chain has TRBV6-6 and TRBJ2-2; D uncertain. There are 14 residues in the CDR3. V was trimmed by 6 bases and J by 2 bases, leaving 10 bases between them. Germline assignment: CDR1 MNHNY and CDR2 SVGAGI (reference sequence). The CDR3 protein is CASRPPLNTGELFF. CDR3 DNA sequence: TGTGCCAGCAGACCACCTCTAAACACCGGGGAGCTGTTTTTT.

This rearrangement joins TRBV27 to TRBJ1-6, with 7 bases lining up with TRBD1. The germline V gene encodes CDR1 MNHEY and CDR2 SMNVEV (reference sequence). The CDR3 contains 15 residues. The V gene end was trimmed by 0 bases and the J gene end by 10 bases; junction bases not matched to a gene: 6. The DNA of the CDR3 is TGTGCCAGCAGTTTATCGGGCAGGGGGTACTCACCCCTCCACTTT. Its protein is CASSLSGRGYSPLHF.

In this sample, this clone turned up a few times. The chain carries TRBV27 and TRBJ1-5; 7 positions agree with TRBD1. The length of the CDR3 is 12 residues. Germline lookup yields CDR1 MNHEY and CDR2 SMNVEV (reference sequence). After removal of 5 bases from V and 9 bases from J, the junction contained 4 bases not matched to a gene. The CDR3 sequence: CASSPQGGPQHF. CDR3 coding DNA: TGTGCCAGCAGTCCCCAGGGGGGGCCCCAGCATTTT.

The CDR3 reads CASSSWGTGSNQPQHF. Written as DNA, the CDR3 is TGTGCCAGCAGTTCCTGGGGGACAGGGAGCAATCAGCCCCAGCATTTT. J is TRBJ1-5 and V is TRBV28; TRBD1 matches 9 bases. With 4 bases clipped from V and 1 base from J, the junction kept 5 bases outside the gene matches. Germline assignment: CDR1 MDHEN and CDR2 SYDVKM. The CDR3 consists of 16 residues.

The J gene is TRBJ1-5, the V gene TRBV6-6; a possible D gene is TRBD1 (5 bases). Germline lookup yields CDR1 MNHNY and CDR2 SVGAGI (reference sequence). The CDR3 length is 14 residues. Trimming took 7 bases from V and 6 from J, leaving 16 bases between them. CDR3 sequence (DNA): TGTGCCAGCAACCCCCGGGGGAGCGGTCAGCCCCAGCATTTT. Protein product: CASNPRGSGQPQHF.

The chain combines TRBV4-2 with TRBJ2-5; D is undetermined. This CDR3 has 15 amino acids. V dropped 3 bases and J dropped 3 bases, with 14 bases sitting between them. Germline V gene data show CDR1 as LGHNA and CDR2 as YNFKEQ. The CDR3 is CASSHTSVEEETQYF. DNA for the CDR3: TGTGCCAGCAGCCACACTTCGGTAGAGGAAGAGACCCAGTACTTC.